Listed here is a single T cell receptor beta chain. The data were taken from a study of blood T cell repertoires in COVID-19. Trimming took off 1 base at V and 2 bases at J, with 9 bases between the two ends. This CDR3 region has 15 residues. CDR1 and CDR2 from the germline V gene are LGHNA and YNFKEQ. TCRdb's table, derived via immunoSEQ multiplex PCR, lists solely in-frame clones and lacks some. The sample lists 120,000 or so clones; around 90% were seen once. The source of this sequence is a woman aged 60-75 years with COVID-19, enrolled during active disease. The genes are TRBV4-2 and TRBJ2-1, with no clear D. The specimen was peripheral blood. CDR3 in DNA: TGTGCCAGCAGCCAAGCGCGGCGCCCCTACAATGAGCAGTTCTTC. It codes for CASSQARRPYNEQFF.